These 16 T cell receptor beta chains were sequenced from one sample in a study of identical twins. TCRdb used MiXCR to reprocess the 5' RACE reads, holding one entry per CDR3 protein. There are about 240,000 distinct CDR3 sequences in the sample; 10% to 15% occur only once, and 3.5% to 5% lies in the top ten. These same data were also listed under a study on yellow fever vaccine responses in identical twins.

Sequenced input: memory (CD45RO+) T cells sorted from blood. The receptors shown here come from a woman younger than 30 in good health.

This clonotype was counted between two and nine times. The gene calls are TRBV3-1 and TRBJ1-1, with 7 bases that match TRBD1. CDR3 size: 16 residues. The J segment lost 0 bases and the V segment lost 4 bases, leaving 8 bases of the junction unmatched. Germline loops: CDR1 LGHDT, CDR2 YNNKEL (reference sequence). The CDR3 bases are TGTGCCAGCAGCCGCACCGGGACAGCGATGAACACTGAAGCTTTCTTT. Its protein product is CASSRTGTAMNTEAFF.

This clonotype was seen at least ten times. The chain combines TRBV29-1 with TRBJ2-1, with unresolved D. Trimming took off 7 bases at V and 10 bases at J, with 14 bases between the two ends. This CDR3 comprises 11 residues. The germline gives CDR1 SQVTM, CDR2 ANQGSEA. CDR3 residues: CSALDPREQFF. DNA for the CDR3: TGCAGCGCCCTTGATCCTAGGGAGCAGTTCTTC.

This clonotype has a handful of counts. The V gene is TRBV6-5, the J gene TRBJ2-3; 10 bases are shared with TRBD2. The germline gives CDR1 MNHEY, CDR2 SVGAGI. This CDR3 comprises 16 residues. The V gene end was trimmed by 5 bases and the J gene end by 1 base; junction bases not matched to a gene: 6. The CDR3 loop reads CASSQGTSAGTDTQYF. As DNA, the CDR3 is TGTGCCAGCAGTCAGGGGACTAGCGCCGGCACAGATACGCAGTATTTT.

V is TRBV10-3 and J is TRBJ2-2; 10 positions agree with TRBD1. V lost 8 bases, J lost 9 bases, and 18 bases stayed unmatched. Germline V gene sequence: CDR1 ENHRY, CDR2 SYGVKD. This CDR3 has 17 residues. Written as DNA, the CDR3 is TGTGCCATCCGAGATGTAGGAGGACAGGGGGACTCCCGGGAGCTGTTTTTT. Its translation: CAIRDVGGQGDSRELFF.

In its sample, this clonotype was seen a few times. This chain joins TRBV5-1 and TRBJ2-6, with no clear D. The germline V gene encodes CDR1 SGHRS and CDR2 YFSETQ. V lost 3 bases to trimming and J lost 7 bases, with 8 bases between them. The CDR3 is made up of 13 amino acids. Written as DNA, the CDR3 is TGCGCCAGCAGCTCAAGAGGAGCCAACGTCCTGACTTTC. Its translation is CASSSRGANVLTF.

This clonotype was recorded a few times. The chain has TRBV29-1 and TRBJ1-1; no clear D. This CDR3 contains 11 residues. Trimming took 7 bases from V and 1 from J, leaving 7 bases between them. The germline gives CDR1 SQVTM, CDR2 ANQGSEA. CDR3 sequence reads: CSAMRNTEAFF. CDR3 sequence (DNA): TGCAGCGCCATGAGGAACACTGAAGCTTTCTTT.

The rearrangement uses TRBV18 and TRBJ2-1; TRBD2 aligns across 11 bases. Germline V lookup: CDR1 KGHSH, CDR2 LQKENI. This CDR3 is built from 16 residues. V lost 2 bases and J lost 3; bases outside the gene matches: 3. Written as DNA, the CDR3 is TGTGCCAGCTCACCAAGGACTAGCGGGCACTACAATGAGCAGTTCTTC. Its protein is CASSPRTSGHYNEQFF.

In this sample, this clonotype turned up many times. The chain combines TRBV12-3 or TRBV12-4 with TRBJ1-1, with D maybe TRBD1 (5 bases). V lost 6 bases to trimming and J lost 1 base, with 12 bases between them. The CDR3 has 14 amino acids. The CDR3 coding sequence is TGTGCCAGCAGCCCCGAAGGGGAGAACACTGAAGCTTTCTTT. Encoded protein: CASSPEGENTEAFF.

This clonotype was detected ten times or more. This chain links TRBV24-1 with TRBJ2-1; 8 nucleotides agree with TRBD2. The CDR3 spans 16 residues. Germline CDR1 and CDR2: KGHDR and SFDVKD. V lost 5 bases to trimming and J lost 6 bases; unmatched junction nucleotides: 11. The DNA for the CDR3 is TGTGCCACCAGTGCGGTGACTAGCGCACCACTCAATGAGCAGTTCTTC. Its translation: CATSAVTSAPLNEQFF.

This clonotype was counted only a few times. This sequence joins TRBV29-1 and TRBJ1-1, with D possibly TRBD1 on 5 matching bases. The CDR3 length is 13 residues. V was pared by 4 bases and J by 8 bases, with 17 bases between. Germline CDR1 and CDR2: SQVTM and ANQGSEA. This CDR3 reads CSVVPFSDKEAFF. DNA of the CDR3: TGCAGCGTTGTCCCTTTTTCGGACAAGGAAGCTTTCTTT.

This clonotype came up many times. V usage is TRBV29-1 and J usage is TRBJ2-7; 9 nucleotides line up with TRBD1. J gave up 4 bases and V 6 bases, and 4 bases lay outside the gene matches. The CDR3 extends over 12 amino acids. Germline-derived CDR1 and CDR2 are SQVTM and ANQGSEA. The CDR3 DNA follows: TGCAGCGTCCTGGGACAGGGTTACGAGCAGTACTTC. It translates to CSVLGQGYEQYF.

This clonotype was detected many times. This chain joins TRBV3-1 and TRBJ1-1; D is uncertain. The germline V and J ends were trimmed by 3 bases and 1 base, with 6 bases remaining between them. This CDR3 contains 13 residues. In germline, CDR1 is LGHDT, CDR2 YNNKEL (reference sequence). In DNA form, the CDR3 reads TGTGCCAGCAGCCATTCGGGGAACACTGAAGCTTTCTTT. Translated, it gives CASSHSGNTEAFF.

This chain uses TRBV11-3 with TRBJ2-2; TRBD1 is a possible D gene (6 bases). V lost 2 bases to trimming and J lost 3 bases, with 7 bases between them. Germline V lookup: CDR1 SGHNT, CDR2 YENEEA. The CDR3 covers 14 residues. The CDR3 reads CASSLQGYTGELFF. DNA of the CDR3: TGTGCCAGCAGCTTACAGGGGTACACCGGGGAGCTGTTTTTT.

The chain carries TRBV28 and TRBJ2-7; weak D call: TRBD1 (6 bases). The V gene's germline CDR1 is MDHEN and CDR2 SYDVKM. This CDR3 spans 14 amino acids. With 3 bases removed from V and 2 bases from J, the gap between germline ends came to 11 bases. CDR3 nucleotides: TGTGCCAGCAGTTTCCCAGGGGCTACCTACGAGCAGTACTTC. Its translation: CASSFPGATYEQYF.

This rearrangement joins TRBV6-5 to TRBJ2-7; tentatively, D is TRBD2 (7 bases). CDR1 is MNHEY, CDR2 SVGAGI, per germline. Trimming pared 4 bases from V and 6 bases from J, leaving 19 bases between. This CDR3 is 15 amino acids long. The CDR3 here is CASSFSQGRGGEQYF. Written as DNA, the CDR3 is TGTGCCAGCAGTTTTTCACAGGGCCGCGGGGGCGAGCAGTACTTC.

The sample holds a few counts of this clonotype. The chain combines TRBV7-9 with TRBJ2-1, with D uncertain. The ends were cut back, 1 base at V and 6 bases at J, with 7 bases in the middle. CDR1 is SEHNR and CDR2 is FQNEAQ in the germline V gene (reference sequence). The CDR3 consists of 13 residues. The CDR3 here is CASSLEGPNEQFF. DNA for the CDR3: TGTGCCAGCAGCTTAGAGGGTCCCAATGAGCAGTTCTTC.